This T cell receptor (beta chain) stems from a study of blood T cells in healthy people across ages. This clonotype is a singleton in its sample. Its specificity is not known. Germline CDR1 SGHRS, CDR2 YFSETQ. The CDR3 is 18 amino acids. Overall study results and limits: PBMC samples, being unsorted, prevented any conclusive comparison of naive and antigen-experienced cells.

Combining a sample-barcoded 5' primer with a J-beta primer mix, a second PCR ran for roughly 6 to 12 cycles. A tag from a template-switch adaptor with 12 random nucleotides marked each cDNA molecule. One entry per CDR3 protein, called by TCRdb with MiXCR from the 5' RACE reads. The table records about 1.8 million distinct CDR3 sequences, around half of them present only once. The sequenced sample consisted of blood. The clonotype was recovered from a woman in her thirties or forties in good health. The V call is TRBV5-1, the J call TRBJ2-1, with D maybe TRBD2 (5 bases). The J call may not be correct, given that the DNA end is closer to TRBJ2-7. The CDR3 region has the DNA TGCGCCAGCAGCCTGTCAACTACTAGGTATAGCTCCTGCAATGAGCAGTACTTC. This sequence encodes CASSLSTTRYSSCNEQYF.